Only a few counts were recorded for the clone carrying this T cell receptor beta chain. Its antigen is currently unknown. 60 Vbeta and 13 Jbeta primers were used in PCR. Using immunoSEQ multiplex PCR, the repertoire was profiled, and TCRdb retains in-frame clones only, with some absent. The sample has about 150,000 clones; around 74% are singletons. The sample originates from a study of cytomegalovirus exposure and HLA in healthy donors. The length of the CDR3 is 12 residues. The germline gives CDR1 SGHDT, CDR2 YYEEEE. Trimming took 2 bases from V and 0 from J, leaving 3 bases between them. General study findings and limits: Roughly uniform sequencing depth across donors was assumed, possibly incorrectly. A reported reduction in N-insertions relative to the approximately 690-donor mean was seen in an Asian-associated ancestry cluster in a later analysis.

This chain connects TRBV5-6 to TRBJ2-7; D is unclear. The clonotype comes from a man in his late teens or twenties in good health and CMV-seronegative. Source material: PBMCs. This CDR3 is CASSFGSYEQYF. For the CDR3, the DNA is TGTGCCAGCAGCTTCGGCTCCTACGAGCAGTACTTC.